The next 18 T cell receptor beta chains were all read from a single sample in a study of beta chain features in type 1 diabetes. Since all of the isolated RNA was reverse transcribed, expressed TCRB transcripts were what got sequenced. The data were produced by immunoSEQ multiplex PCR, yet TCRdb's version contains in-frame clones alone and is incomplete. The sample carries 970,000 or so clones, roughly 16% recorded once. The material sequenced was naive CD4+ T cells from blood. The origin of the receptors is a woman between 18 and 30 years old in good health.

Only a few counts were recorded for this clone. The chain links TRBV10-3 to TRBJ2-7, with D perhaps TRBD2 (7 bases). The germline V gene has CDR1 ENHRY and CDR2 SYGVKD. This CDR3 is built from 17 residues. Trimming left V 2 bases short and J 0 bases short, with 17 bases between. DNA for the CDR3: TGTGCCATCAGTGAGAATGGCGAGCGGGACAACTCCTACGAGCAGTACTTC. The encoded protein is CAISENGERDNSYEQYF.

This clone has more than one count but fewer than ten. Additional DNA sequences in this sample encode the identical CDR3. The chain is built from TRBV5-1 and TRBJ2-1; TRBD2 matches 8 bases. CDR1 is SGHRS, CDR2 YFSETQ, per germline. CDR3 length: 15 residues. Trimming removed 4 bases from V and 0 bases from J; junction bases left unmatched: 3. The CDR3 here is CASSPSGSSYNEQFF. CDR3 DNA sequence: TGCGCCAGCAGCCCGAGCGGGAGCTCCTACAATGAGCAGTTCTTC.

This clone was counted between two and nine times. J is TRBJ1-4 and V is TRBV19; D is unclear. Between the trimmed V and J ends, which lost 4 bases and 7 bases, there was a span of 10 bases. There are 13 residues in the CDR3. Germline V gene sequence: CDR1 LNHDA, CDR2 SQIVND (reference sequence). CDR3 in DNA: TGTGCCAGTAGTAGGGGTTTCGGTGAAAAACTGTTTTTT. Encoded protein: CASSRGFGEKLFF.

There are a few counts of this clone. This chain uses TRBV11-2 with TRBJ2-5; perhaps TRBD2 as D (6 bases). Germline CDR1 and CDR2: SGHAT and FQNNGV. The CDR3 sequence is 13 residues long. V lost 5 bases and J lost 5, with 12 bases in between. CDR3 in DNA: TGTGCCAGCAGCGGAGGGTTAGCGGAGACCCAGTACTTC. Amino acids: CASSGGLAETQYF.

V usage is TRBV20-1 and J usage is TRBJ2-7; the D is unclear. V was trimmed by 2 bases and J by 6 bases, leaving 8 bases between them. In germline, CDR1 is DFQATT, CDR2 SNEGSKA (reference sequence). The CDR3 is 11 amino acids. The CDR3 nucleotides are TGCAGTGCTAGAAAGGGAACCGAGCAGTACTTC. Translated, it gives CSARKGTEQYF.

The genes are TRBV6-5 and TRBJ2-5; D gene uncertain. The J call is in doubt because the DNA end fits TRBJ2-7 better. The germline V gene encodes CDR1 MNHEY and CDR2 SVGAGI. The CDR3 is 13 amino acids. The CDR3 spells CASSEVLRNEQYF. In DNA, the CDR3 is TGTGCCAGCAGTGAAGTTTTGCGGAACGAGCAGTACTTC.

This clone has more than one count but fewer than ten. The chain carries TRBV7-9 and TRBJ1-1, with 9 bases matching TRBD1. Germline V gene data show CDR1 as SEHNR and CDR2 as FQNEAQ (reference sequence). This CDR3 has 17 amino acids. J gave up 6 bases and V 2 bases, and 13 bases lay outside the gene matches. The CDR3 DNA reads as TGTGCCAGCAGCTTATCACGGTTTGGGACAGGGTATCCTGAAGCTTTCTTT. It encodes CASSLSRFGTGYPEAFF.

The rearrangement joins TRBV9 to TRBJ1-2; 8 bases agree with TRBD1. The germline CDR1 and CDR2 sequences are SGDLS and YYNGEE. Unmatched junction bases numbered 15, after V lost 0 bases and J lost 8 bases. The CDR3 covers 17 residues. For the CDR3, the DNA is TGTGCCAGCAGCGTAGGATTGACAGGGGAAGATAGCTTGGGCTACACCTTC. It translates to CASSVGLTGEDSLGYTF.

The chain uses TRBV6-6 and TRBJ1-5; unclear D gene. CDR1 is MNHNY, CDR2 SVGAGI, per germline (reference sequence). V lost 8 bases and J 4 bases, leaving 6 bases between the germline ends. This CDR3 has 11 residues. CDR3 DNA: TGTGCCAGCGGCCTAAATCAGCCCCAGCATTTT. The encoded protein is CASGLNQPQHF.

The V and J genes are TRBV7-9 and TRBJ1-3; D possibly corresponds to TRBD1 (5 bases). Trimming took off 5 bases at V and 4 bases at J, with 21 bases between the two ends. CDR1 is SEHNR, CDR2 FQNEAQ, per germline (reference sequence). CDR3 size: 17 residues. The CDR3: CASSPRSRGVAGNTIYF. CDR3 in DNA: TGTGCCAGCAGCCCTCGGAGTCGAGGGGTTGCCGGAAACACCATATATTTT.

The chain uses TRBV4-3 and TRBJ2-1; D is unresolved. The CDR3 runs 18 residues. Germline V CDR1 and CDR2: LGHNA, YSLEER. V lost 0 bases and J 3 bases, leaving 18 bases between the germline ends. The CDR3 loop reads CASSQDIVRVAVYNEQFF. The CDR3 nucleotides read TGCGCCAGCAGCCAAGACATCGTGCGAGTTGCCGTCTACAATGAGCAGTTCTTC.

This chain links TRBV5-1 with TRBJ1-1; D is unresolved. Germline CDR1 reads SGHRS; CDR2 reads YFSETQ. V lost 0 bases and J lost 0, with 6 bases in between. The length of the CDR3 is 14 residues. CDR3 sequence: CASSLGHMNTEAFF. The CDR3, as DNA: TGCGCCAGCAGCTTGGGACATATGAACACTGAAGCTTTCTTT.

This chain uses TRBV18 with TRBJ2-7; D gene ambiguous. Germline V gene sequence: CDR1 KGHSH, CDR2 LQKENI. This CDR3 is built from 14 residues. V was shortened by 3 bases and J by 4 bases, with 13 bases between the two germline ends. CDR3 bases: TGTGCCAGCTCACCGAGCACCACCAAGTACGAGCAGTACTTC. Its translation: CASSPSTTKYEQYF. Together with reference TRBV18 and TRBJ2-7, the CDR3 gives the full variable domain: NAGVMQNPRHLVRRRGQEARLRCSPMKGHSHVYWYRQLPEEGLKFMVYLQKENIIDESGMPKERFSAEFPKEGPSILRIQQVVRGDSAAYFCASSPSTTKYEQYFGPGTRLTVT.

In this sample, this clone turned up a few times. The chain uses TRBV29-1 and TRBJ2-7; D gene unclear. The V end was cut by 4 bases, the J end by 4 bases, with 8 bases between. The CDR3 extends over 11 amino acids. CDR1 is SQVTM and CDR2 is ANQGSEA in the germline V gene. The CDR3 DNA sequence: TGCAGCGTTGGTGGTGGGTACGAGCAGTACTTC. Translated, it gives CSVGGGYEQYF.

The chain couples TRBV7-3 to TRBJ2-7; 10 nucleotides agree with TRBD2. This CDR3 spans 15 amino acids. Germline V gene lookup returns CDR1 SGHTA and CDR2 FQGTGA. V shed 5 bases, J shed 3 bases, and the junction held 7 bases outside the gene matches. CDR3 in amino acids: CASSPVAGGFYEQYF. CDR3 DNA: TGTGCCAGCAGCCCCGTAGCGGGAGGATTCTACGAGCAGTACTTC.

This clone was seen a handful of times. The chain carries TRBV19 and TRBJ1-5; unclear D gene. CDR1 LNHDA and CDR2 SQIVND come from the germline V gene (reference sequence). This CDR3 has 16 residues. The V end was cut by 1 base, the J end by 2 bases, with 12 bases between. CDR3 DNA sequence: TGTGCCAGTAGTATAGTTGGGTTTACGGGCAATCAGCCCCAGCATTTT. It is translated as CASSIVGFTGNQPQHF.

A remark on this clone: This CDR3 is also generated by other DNA sequences in the sample. V is TRBV20-1 and J is TRBJ2-5; D gene unclear. The V end lost 3 bases, the J end lost 6 bases, and 5 bases lay between the germline ends. This CDR3 is built from 10 residues. The germline V gene has CDR1 DFQATT and CDR2 SNEGSKA (reference sequence). The CDR3 spells CSASRQTQYF. CDR3 DNA sequence: TGCAGTGCTAGTAGGCAGACCCAGTACTTC.

The chain uses TRBV29-1 and TRBJ2-6, with D perhaps being TRBD1 or TRBD2 (5 bases each). CDR1 is SQVTM and CDR2 is ANQGSEA in the germline V gene. With 2 bases removed from V and 2 bases from J, the gap between germline ends came to 10 bases. This CDR3 spans 15 amino acids. CDR3 protein: CSVEPVGAGANVLTF. CDR3 sequence (DNA): TGCAGCGTTGAACCAGTGGGGGCTGGGGCCAACGTCCTGACTTTC.